This T cell receptor beta chain was recorded in a study of CD8+ T cells in alopecia areata. Whole-study context: Those receiving the skin were approximately 6-11-week-old female C3H/HeJ mice, whose grafts came from approximately 6-12-month-old C3H/HeJ donors with spontaneous alopecia.

Investigators isolated RNA and reverse transcribed it into cDNA to act as the sequencing template. Sequencing was performed with immunoSEQ multiplex PCR; in TCRdb, only in-frame clones are kept and a portion is missing. The sample shows 290,000 or so clones, none of them appearing just once. Germline CDR1 SGHDT, CDR2 FRDEAV. CDR3 length: 14 amino acids. After removal of 2 bases from V and 3 bases from J, the junction contained 1 base not matched to a gene. Broader study findings: Lesional scalp, especially alopecia totalis/universalis, showed higher clonality than normal scalp.

Cells pooled from cutaneous lymph nodes were sorted on CD4, CD8alpha, NKG2D, NKG2ACE and other markers. For this clone: Its antigen is unidentified. The germline and genes are mouse ones. The missing CDR3 end, 4 residues past where the read stops, is filled in from the germline J gene.

This TCR derives from a C3H/HeJ mouse with alopecia areata. Strain haplotype (MHC): H2-k. The V and J genes are TRBV14 and TRBJ2-3; the match to TRBD2 covers 9 bases. Sequencing was performed on CD4+ T cells sorted from a lymph node. CDR3 DNA (partial): TGTGCCAGCAGTTTGTGGGGGGGCGCAGAA. Its protein is CASSLWGGAE. The CDR3 reads in full as CASSLWGGAETLYF. Combining the CDR3 with reference TRBV14 and TRBJ2-3 gives the whole variable domain EAGVTQSPRYAVLQEGQAVSFWCDPISGHDTLYWYQQPRDQGPQLLVYFRDEAVIDNSQLPSDRFSAVRPKGTNSTLKIQSAKQGDTATYLCASSLWGGAETLYFGSGTRLTVL.